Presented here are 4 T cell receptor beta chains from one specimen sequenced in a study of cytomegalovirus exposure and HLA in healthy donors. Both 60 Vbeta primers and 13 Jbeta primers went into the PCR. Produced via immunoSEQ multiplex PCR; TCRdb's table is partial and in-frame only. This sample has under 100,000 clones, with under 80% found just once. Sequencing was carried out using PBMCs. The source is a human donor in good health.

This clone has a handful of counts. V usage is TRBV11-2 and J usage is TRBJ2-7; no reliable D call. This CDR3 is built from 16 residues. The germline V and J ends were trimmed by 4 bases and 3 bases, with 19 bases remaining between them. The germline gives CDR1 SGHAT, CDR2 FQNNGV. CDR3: CASSSLRRERIYEQYF. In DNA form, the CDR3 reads TGTGCCAGCAGCTCGTTGCGCCGAGAGCGCATCTACGAGCAGTACTTC.

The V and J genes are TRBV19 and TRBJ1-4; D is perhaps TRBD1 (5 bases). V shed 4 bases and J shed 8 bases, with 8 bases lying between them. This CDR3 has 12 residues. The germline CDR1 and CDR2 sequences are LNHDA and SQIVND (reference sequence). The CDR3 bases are TGTGCCAGTAGTAAACGACAGGAAAAACTGTTTTTT. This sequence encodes CASSKRQEKLFF.

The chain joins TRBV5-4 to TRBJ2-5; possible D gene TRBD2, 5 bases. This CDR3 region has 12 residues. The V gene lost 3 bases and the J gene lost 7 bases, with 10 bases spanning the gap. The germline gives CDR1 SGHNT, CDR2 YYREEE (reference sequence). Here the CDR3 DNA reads TGTGCCAGCAGCTGGGGAGTGGGGACCCAGTACTTC. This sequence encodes CASSWGVGTQYF.

In DNA form, the CDR3 reads TGTGCCAGCAGCCCGATTGGAGGGAGTAGAGCAGATACGCAGTATTTT. Amino acid sequence: CASSPIGGSRADTQYF. The J gene is TRBJ2-3, the V gene TRBV7-2, with D tentatively TRBD2 (6 bases). Trimming stripped 5 bases from V and 4 bases from J, with 19 bases between. Per germline, CDR1 SGHTA and CDR2 FQGNSA. The CDR3 extends over 16 amino acids.